What follows are 20 T cell receptor beta chains derived from one specimen sequenced in a study of CXCR4 blockade with PD-1 therapy in pancreatic cancer. Repertoires were generated with immunoSEQ multiplex PCR, while TCRdb's copy carries only in-frame clones and drops some. The table records 2,000 to 3,000 clones, less than 60% of them present only once. The source material was tumor tissue. These TCRs come from a human donor with pancreatic ductal adenocarcinoma.

In its sample, this clone ranks as medium-sized. The chain carries TRBV6-8 and TRBJ2-2; perhaps TRBD1 as D (5 bases). The CDR3 is 14 residues long. V shed 4 bases and J shed 3 bases, with 9 bases lying between them. Germline-derived CDR1 and CDR2 are MNHGY and SAAAGT. CDR3 bases: TGTGCCAGCAGTTCCTGGGGCTACACCGGGGAGCTGTTTTTT. Amino acid sequence: CASSSWGYTGELFF.

This chain connects TRBV18 to TRBJ1-2; 7 nucleotides align to TRBD1. J was trimmed by 5 bases and V by 8 bases; bases with no gene match: 14. CDR1 is KGHSH and CDR2 is LQKENI in the germline V gene. This CDR3 contains 15 residues. CDR3 sequence reads: CASTYLTGTEYGYTF. The CDR3 nucleotides read TGTGCCAGCACATACCTCACTGGGACAGAGTATGGCTACACCTTC.

This rearrangement joins TRBV10-2 to TRBJ2-5, with 8 bases that match TRBD1. The germline CDR1 and CDR2 sequences are WSHSY and SAAADI. This CDR3 comprises 14 residues. The junction had 4 bases not matched to a gene; V was cut back by 6 bases and J by 1 base. The CDR3 protein is CASRGQDAQETQYF. Written as DNA, the CDR3 is TGCGCCAGCAGGGGACAGGACGCCCAAGAGACCCAGTACTTC.

This rearrangement joins TRBV5-1 to TRBJ2-7; 14 nucleotides agree with TRBD2. The CDR3 spans 16 residues. The V gene's germline CDR1 is SGHRS and CDR2 YFSETQ. With V trimmed by 4 bases and J by 0 bases, 3 bases remained unmatched. The CDR3 sequence is CASSLGTSGSSYEQYF. Written as DNA, the CDR3 is TGCGCCAGCAGCCTCGGGACTAGCGGGAGCTCCTACGAGCAGTACTTC.

The chain has TRBV14 and TRBJ2-4; D is undetermined. Trimming cost V 2 bases and J 7 bases, with 6 bases left between them. The CDR3 runs 12 residues. The germline V gene has CDR1 SGHDN and CDR2 FVKESK. This CDR3 reads CASSQIGNIQYF. The CDR3 DNA sequence: TGTGCCAGCAGCCAAATCGGCAACATTCAGTACTTC.

The rearrangement uses TRBV19 and TRBJ2-1; maybe TRBD1 (5 bases). The CDR3 is 16 amino acids. Looked up from germline, CDR1 is LNHDA and CDR2 is SQIVND (reference sequence). The germline V and J ends were trimmed by 7 bases and 8 bases, with 24 bases remaining between them. The DNA for the CDR3 is TGTGCCAGTACCATCGGAAGGCAGGGCTTATCATATGAGCAGTTCTTC. Protein product: CASTIGRQGLSYEQFF. The whole variable domain, filled in from reference TRBV19 and TRBJ2-1, reads DGGITQSPKYLFRKEGQNVTLSCEQNLNHDAMYWYRQDPGQGLRLIYYSQIVNDFQKGDIAEGYSVSREKKESFPLTVTSAQKNPTAFYLCASTIGRQGLSYEQFFGPGTRLTVL.

The chain combines TRBV29-1 with TRBJ2-5, with TRBD2 matching 11 bases. V trimming: 6 bases; J trimming: 4 bases; junction bases outside the gene matches: 7. The length of the CDR3 is 14 residues. Germline loops: CDR1 SQVTM, CDR2 ANQGSEA. CDR3 DNA: TGCAGCGTGAATAGCGGGGGGGCCGGAGAGACCCAGTACTTC. Its translation is CSVNSGGAGETQYF.

This clone was picked up a small number of times. This sequence joins TRBV23-1 and TRBJ2-7, with D perhaps assigned TRBD1 or TRBD2 (5 bases each). TRBV23-1 carries the ORF label, with uncertain function. The V end was cut by 6 bases, the J end by 0 bases, with 15 bases between. The CDR3 spans 15 residues. In nucleotides, the CDR3 is TGCGCCAGCAGCTCGGGACGCGAACCCTCCTACGAGCAGTACTTC. Encoded protein: CASSSGREPSYEQYF.

The chain uses TRBV7-6 and TRBJ2-7; no definite D call. The CDR3 spans 15 residues. Between the trimmed V and J ends, which lost 6 bases and 4 bases, there was a span of 19 bases. Germline CDR1 reads SGHVS; CDR2 reads FNYEAQ. CDR3 sequence reads: CASSSLDSALYEQYF. The CDR3 nucleotides read TGTGCCAGCAGTTCCTTGGATTCAGCTTTGTACGAGCAGTACTTC.

This clone appeared once. The genes are TRBV29-1 and TRBJ2-2; D unclear. V was clipped by 3 bases and J by 0 bases, with 5 bases between them. CDR3 size: 13 residues. Germline-derived CDR1 and CDR2 are SQVTM and ANQGSEA. This CDR3 is CSVDRSNTGELFF. The CDR3 DNA reads TGCAGCGTTGACAGGTCGAACACCGGGGAGCTGTTTTTT.

The chain couples TRBV5-1 to TRBJ2-2, with TRBD1 matching over 7 bases. Trimming cost V 4 bases and J 6 bases; bases outside gene matches: 6. From germline, CDR1 is SGHRS and CDR2 YFSETQ. This CDR3 is 14 amino acids long. The CDR3 nucleotides are TGCGCCAGCAGCGAAAGACAGGGTCCCGGGGAGCTGTTTTTT. Amino acid sequence: CASSERQGPGELFF.

V gene TRBV19 combines with J gene TRBJ1-4; D is unresolved. V lost 7 bases and J 7 bases, leaving 10 bases between the germline ends. This CDR3 contains 12 residues. Germline V CDR1 and CDR2: LNHDA, SQIVND (reference sequence). CDR3 sequence reads: CASTRGFEKLFF. In DNA, the CDR3 is TGTGCCAGTACCAGAGGGTTTGAAAAACTGTTTTTT.

In its sample, this clone is medium-sized. This sequence joins TRBV9 and TRBJ1-3; D unclear. Trimming removed 2 bases from V and 0 bases from J, with 15 bases in between. Germline lookup yields CDR1 SGDLS and CDR2 YYNGEE. The CDR3 runs 17 residues. In DNA, the CDR3 is TGTGCCAGCAGCGTTATGGAGTCATCCGACTCTGGAAACACCATATATTTT. This codes for CASSVMESSDSGNTIYF.

The table lists this clone with a count of one. This chain links TRBV19 with TRBJ2-1; D ambiguous. The CDR3 totals 12 residues. Trimming stripped 8 bases from V and 9 bases from J, with 14 bases between. Germline V gene data show CDR1 as LNHDA and CDR2 as SQIVND (reference sequence). This CDR3 is CASWRPGGEQFF. DNA for the CDR3: TGTGCCAGTTGGAGACCAGGTGGTGAGCAGTTCTTC.

V and J are TRBV25-1 and TRBJ2-3, with 9 bases identical to TRBD1. The trim removed 4 bases at V and 2 bases at J, leaving 4 bases unmatched. CDR1 is MGHDK, CDR2 SYGVNS, per germline. The CDR3 length is 15 residues. CDR3 protein: CASSVGTGTTDTQYF. In nucleotides, the CDR3 is TGTGCCAGCAGTGTCGGGACAGGGACCACAGATACGCAGTATTTT.

J is TRBJ2-3 and V is TRBV5-1; D unresolved. V dropped 0 bases and J dropped 1 base, with 9 bases sitting between them. This CDR3 region has 15 residues. CDR1 and CDR2 from the germline V gene are SGHRS and YFSETQ. This chain's CDR3 is CASSLGPVRTDTQYF. The CDR3 DNA is TGCGCCAGCAGCTTGGGCCCGGTTCGCACAGATACGCAGTATTTT.

This clone came up a few times. This chain connects TRBV11-3 to TRBJ1-2; D is uncertain. This CDR3 spans 14 amino acids. V was clipped by 2 bases and J by 0 bases, with 7 bases between them. Germline CDR1 SGHNT, CDR2 YENEEA. The CDR3 region is CASSLTSSNYGYTF. The CDR3 DNA follows: TGTGCCAGCAGCTTAACCTCCTCTAACTATGGCTACACCTTC.

The sample holds a few counts of this clone. This chain connects TRBV18 to TRBJ1-2; D is ambiguous. V was trimmed by 1 base and J by 8 bases, leaving 11 bases between them. The CDR3 consists of 13 residues. Germline V lookup: CDR1 KGHSH, CDR2 LQKENI. The CDR3 DNA is TGTGCCAGCTCACCACTAGGGAGAGAGGGCTACACCTTC. Translation: CASSPLGREGYTF.

This chain links TRBV29-1 with TRBJ1-3; D is uncertain. V dropped 4 bases and J dropped 0 bases, with 13 bases sitting between them. The CDR3 length is 15 residues. Germline CDR1 SQVTM, CDR2 ANQGSEA. CDR3 nucleotide sequence: TGCAGCGTTGTGAACCCAGAGAGCTCTGGAAACACCATATATTTT. It yields the protein CSVVNPESSGNTIYF. Together with reference TRBV29-1 and TRBJ1-3, the CDR3 gives the full variable domain: SAVISQKPSRDICQRGTSLTIQCQVDSQVTMMFWYRQQPGQSLTLIATANQGSEATYESGFVIDKFPISRPNLTFSTLTVSNMSPEDSSIYLCSVVNPESSGNTIYFGEGSWLTVV.

This clone was recorded a few times. In DNA form, the CDR3 reads TGTGCCAGCAGCGTATCCCCACAGGGCCTGAACACTGAAGCTTTCTTT. Translating it yields CASSVSPQGLNTEAFF. The chain has TRBV9 and TRBJ1-1; D is perhaps TRBD1 (6 bases). This CDR3 spans 16 amino acids. Trimming removed 1 base at V and 0 bases at J, with 13 bases between. Germline values: CDR1 SGDLS, CDR2 YYNGEE.